These 3 T cell receptor beta chains originate from one sample sequenced in a study of blood T cell repertoires in COVID-19 (TCRdb year 2020). The library relied on the immunoSEQ multiplex PCR assay. The immuneACCESS repertoire file appears here via TCRdb, limited to in-frame rearrangements. These files lack a portion of the clones; in checked studies, under half of the deficit traces to unresolved V genes, and the cause of the others is not known. This sample lists about 180,000 clones; 85% were detected once. Jointly, the top ten make up roughly 6% of the sample. Sequences were obtained from PBMCs or T cells enriched from blood (not recorded which). The source of these receptors is a man aged 35-49 years who had recovered from COVID-19.

This chain joins TRBV7-9 and TRBJ1-4; TRBD1 matches at 9 bases. This CDR3 region has 15 residues. V shed 5 bases, J shed 8 bases, and the junction held 9 bases outside the gene matches. Germline CDR1 is SEHNR and CDR2 is FQNEAQ (reference sequence). The CDR3 DNA reads as TGTGCCAGCAGCCCCGGGACAGGGAGTGGAGAAAAACTGTTTTTT. It is translated as CASSPGTGSGEKLFF. Variable domain in full (rest from reference TRBV7-9 and TRBJ1-4): DTGVSQNPRHKITKRGQNVTFRCDPISEHNRLYWYRQTLGQGPEFLTYFQNEAQLEKSRLLSDRFSAERPKGSFSTLEIQRTEQGDSAMYLCASSPGTGSGEKLFFGSGTQLSVL.

V and J are TRBV27 and TRBJ1-5; TRBD1 matches at 9 bases. Losses at the gene ends were 4 bases for V and 3 bases for J; bases not matched to a gene: 7. Germline loops: CDR1 MNHEY, CDR2 SMNVEV (reference sequence). The CDR3 runs 16 residues. The chain's CDR3 is CASSYGTGRYNQPQHF. The CDR3 DNA sequence: TGTGCCAGCAGTTATGGGACAGGGAGGTACAATCAGCCCCAGCATTTT.

This rearrangement joins TRBV18 to TRBJ2-3; tentative D call: TRBD1 (5 bases). CDR1 and CDR2 from the germline V gene are KGHSH and LQKENI. V lost 4 bases to trimming and J lost 13 bases, with 18 bases between them. The CDR3 is 13 residues long. The CDR3 sequence is CASSQGLTNAEYF. The CDR3 nucleotides are TGTGCCAGCTCACAGGGGCTGACGAATGCGGAGTATTTT.